The rows below give T cell receptor beta chains drawn from one sample of a study of technical replicates of blood from a few donors. The table came from immunoSEQ multiplex PCR; TCRdb's copy has only in-frame clones and leaves some out. The sample contains more than 90,000 clones, approximately 96% of which appear only once. The specimen was T cells isolated from PBMCs. The receptors were gathered from a human donor in good health. Both conserved end residues are part of each CDR3.

CDR3 | J | V | length
CASSPPGTGGSSYEQYF | TRBJ2-7 | TRBV18 | 17
CASSVVPVLSYNEQFF | TRBJ2-1 | TRBV9 | 16
CASSSGTSGRYEQYF | TRBJ2-7 | TRBV7-6 | 15
CASSLGDLNYGYTF | TRBJ1-2 | TRBV13 | 14
CASSFLGDEAFF | TRBJ1-1 | TRBV7-9 | 12
CSAEGARNTEAFF | TRBJ1-1 | TRBV29-1 | 13
CASSLSETQYF | TRBJ2-5 | TRBV5-1 | 11
CASSQTTFRGNEQFF | TRBJ2-1 | TRBV4-2 | 15
CASSFTGSETQYF | TRBJ2-5 | TRBV5-1 | 13
CASSLTATTEAFF | TRBJ1-1 | TRBV27 | 13
CASSEGGQGHNEQFF | TRBJ2-1 | TRBV2 | 15
CASSEVGTEDSPLHF | TRBJ1-6 | TRBV6-1 | 15
CASSLQGWTNTGELFF | TRBJ2-2 | TRBV2 | 16
CASSLWGENTGELFF | TRBJ2-2 | TRBV5-1 | 15
CASRREGLNTEAFF | TRBJ1-1 | TRBV6-4 | 14
CASHLQGSGYTF | TRBJ1-2 | TRBV6-5 | 12
CASQEAGELFF | TRBJ2-2 | TRBV5-1 | 11
CASSQRSGANVLTF | TRBJ2-6 | TRBV11-2 | 14
CASSYSGRGAEAFF | TRBJ1-1 | TRBV6-6 | 14
CAQSRGGF | TRBJ1-2 | TRBV5-3 | 8
CASSRGLAGSGEQFF | TRBJ2-1 | TRBV4-2 | 15
CASSAGGDYNEQFF | TRBJ2-1 | TRBV7-3 | 14
CAWSTLAGEEYF | TRBJ2-4 | TRBV30 | 12
CASSMTGGIQPQHF | TRBJ1-5 | TRBV6-1 | 14
CASSEAWGTGPSQPQHF | TRBJ1-5 | TRBV6-1 | 17
CASSLWQTSGSSTDTQYF | TRBJ2-3 | TRBV5-6 | 18
CAWNIGGGNNSPLHF | TRBJ1-6 | TRBV30 | 15
CASSRGQGRLPPQHF | TRBJ1-5 | TRBV28 | 15
CASSPGTLQETQYF | TRBJ2-5 | TRBV5-1 | 14
CATSREEANTGELFF | TRBJ2-2 | TRBV15 | 15
CASSLLGDRGSGRAEAFF | TRBJ1-1 | TRBV7-9 | 18
CATRGQSFPNEQFF | TRBJ2-1 | TRBV10-3 | 14
CASSPGGFSYNEQFF | TRBJ2-1 | TRBV11-3 | 15
CASSPGAVYEQYF | TRBJ2-7 | TRBV7-9 | 13
CASSIGQVKNIQYF | TRBJ2-4 | TRBV2 | 14
CASSYLGGPDTQYF | TRBJ2-3 | TRBV6-5 | 14
CASSYQGSNQPQHF | TRBJ1-5 | TRBV27 | 14
CASSPGSLSYEQYF | TRBJ2-7 | TRBV7-2 | 14
CASSLSFSPSYEQYF | TRBJ2-7 | TRBV28 | 15
CASSELSGANVLTF | TRBJ2-6 | TRBV6-1 | 14
CASSPQTGPYEQYF | TRBJ2-7 | TRBV7-2 | 14